The 8 T cell receptor beta chains below come from one sample, sequenced in a study of tumor-infiltrating lymphocytes in primary liver carcinoma. Co-extracted RNA and DNA came from roughly 20-30 mg of unsorted bulk tissue. Using a constant-region primer together with ProtoScript II reverse transcriptase, TCR beta cDNA was made from around 0.55 ug of total RNA. Three-round nested multiplex PCR performed with slightly modified ARM-PCR produced the TCR beta libraries. In the first two PCR rounds, TRBV1-TRBV30 forward primers were paired with a C-beta reverse primer, and each round lasted around 10 cycles. One entry per CDR3 protein, called by TCRdb with MiXCR from the multiplex PCR reads. Of some 190,000 distinct CDR3 sequences listed, around 85% are singletons. The sample comprised tumor tissue from primary liver carcinoma. These TCRs come from a man aged 35 to 55 with primary liver carcinoma and hepatitis B virus infection.

This chain joins TRBV6-6 and TRBJ2-7; D gene ambiguous. This CDR3 is built from 14 residues. Germline CDR1 reads MNHNY; CDR2 reads SVGAGI (reference sequence). V was trimmed by 0 bases and J by 6 bases, leaving 12 bases between them. The CDR3 loop is CASSYSGRIGEQYF. The CDR3 DNA sequence: TGTGCCAGCAGTTACTCAGGCAGGATCGGCGAGCAGTACTTC.

This clonotype appeared a few times. The chain employs TRBV6-1 and TRBJ2-3; D gene unclear. The V gene lost 1 base and the J gene lost 15 bases, with 23 bases spanning the gap. Germline CDR1 MNHNS, CDR2 SASEGT. The CDR3 contains 15 residues. This CDR3 reads CASSEGSWPADKQYF. CDR3 DNA: TGTGCCAGCAGTGAAGGTAGCTGGCCCGCAGATAAGCAATATTTT.

V and J are TRBV12-3 or TRBV12-4 and TRBJ1-2; the D gene is possibly TRBD1 (5 bases). CDR3 length: 14 residues. V lost 6 bases and J lost 6, with 17 bases in between. The CDR3 DNA reads as TGTGCCAGCAGCATAGGGGAGCGTCAGGATGGCTACACCTTC. It specifies CASSIGERQDGYTF.

About this clonotype itself: The junction shows a germline mismatch at one end, possibly a read error. The rearrangement joins TRBV6-1 to TRBJ1-2; 7 bases line up with TRBD1. The CDR3 sequence is 13 residues long. Germline V gives CDR1 MNHNS, CDR2 SASEGT. CDR3: CASTTGQSYGYIF. The DNA of the CDR3 is TGTGCAAGCACTACGGGACAGTCATATGGCTACATCTTC.

Note on this clonotype: This clone may be a read error of a much larger clone one base away. The chain has TRBV5-1 and TRBJ2-1; 10 bases match TRBD2. Per germline, CDR1 SGHRS and CDR2 YFSETQ. The CDR3 has 13 residues. The CDR3 reads CASSLEPSGSGLF. The CDR3 bases are TGCGCCAGCAGCTTGGAGCCTAGCGGGAGTGGGTTATTC. The full variable domain, its missing parts supplied by reference TRBV5-1 and TRBJ2-1, is KAGVTQTPRYLIKTRGQQVTLSCSPISGHRSVSWYQQTPGQGLQFLFEYFSETQRNKGNFPGRFSGRQFSNSRSEMNVSTLELGDSALYLCASSLEPSGSGLFGPGTRLTVL.

In regard to this clonotype: This could be a read error, since a much larger clone is one nucleotide away. The J gene is TRBJ2-2, the V gene TRBV2; D is undetermined. The CDR3 length is 11 residues. Trimming stripped 5 bases from V and 10 bases from J, with 8 bases between. The germline V gene encodes CDR1 SNHLY and CDR2 FYNNEI. The CDR3 bases are TGTGCCAGCAGTTTTTCCGTGGAGCTGTTTTTT. Its protein is CASSFSVELFF. The full variable domain, in which reference TRBV2 and TRBJ2-2 provide the parts outside the CDR3, is EPEVTQTPSHQVTQMGQEVILRCVPISNHLYFYWYRQILGQKVEFLVSFYNNEISEKSEIFDDQFSVERPDGSNFTLKIRSTKLEDSAMYFCASSFSVELFFGEGSRLTVL.

Of note for this clonotype: At one end, the junction sequence differs from germline, possibly due to a read error. The chain is built from TRBV28 and TRBJ1-5; D is perhaps TRBD1 (5 bases). Germline V CDR1 and CDR2: MDHEN, SYDVKM. CDR3 length equals 14 residues. The CDR3 DNA reads as TGCGCCAGCACGTCGACAGAGGCTTCCCAGCCCCAGCATTTT. The encoded protein is CASTSTEASQPQHF.

This chain uses TRBV9 with TRBJ2-1; D may correspond to TRBD1 or TRBD2 (5 bases each). The V gene lost 4 bases and the J gene lost 0 bases, with 14 bases spanning the gap. The germline gives CDR1 SGDLS, CDR2 YYNGEE. CDR3 size: 16 residues. The CDR3 region is CASSSGVGDSYNEQFF. The CDR3 nucleotides read TGTGCCAGCAGCTCCGGAGTGGGGGACTCCTACAATGAGCAGTTCTTC.